Following are 21 T cell receptor beta chains from one sample sequenced in a study of cytomegalovirus exposure and HLA in healthy donors. PCR involved 60 Vbeta and 13 Jbeta primers. Assay: immunoSEQ multiplex PCR; the TCRdb copy retains only in-frame clones and omits some. The sample lists around 95,000 clones; over 80% were seen once. Sequencing used PBMCs. The receptors come from a female donor in good health and CMV-seropositive.

The CDR3 coding sequence is TGTGCCTCCAAAGTACGAGGTAACACTGAAGCTTTCTTT. This gives the protein CASKVRGNTEAFF. V is TRBV6-5 and J is TRBJ1-1; D unclear. With 11 bases removed from V and 2 bases from J, the gap between germline ends came to 15 bases. The CDR3 consists of 13 residues. Germline V CDR1 and CDR2: MNHEY, SVGAGI.

The chain carries TRBV7-9 and TRBJ2-2; no definite D call. Trimming pared 2 bases from V and 9 bases from J, leaving 4 bases between. From germline, CDR1 is SEHNR and CDR2 FQNEAQ (reference sequence). CDR3 length: 11 amino acids. CDR3 bases: TGTGCCAGCAGCTTAACTTGGGAGCTGTTTTTT. This gives the protein CASSLTWELFF.

The chain combines TRBV5-8 with TRBJ2-5, with 10 nucleotides matching TRBD1. V was pared by 3 bases and J by 1 base, with 3 bases of the junction left unmatched. Germline V gene data show CDR1 as SGHTS and CDR2 as YDEGEE. CDR3 length equals 15 residues. CDR3 coding DNA: TGTGCCAGCAGCTGGGGGACAGGGGTCCAAGAGACCCAGTACTTC. Its translation: CASSWGTGVQETQYF.

The V call is TRBV4-2, the J call TRBJ2-1; 8 bases match TRBD2. V was pared by 4 bases and J by 7 bases, with 12 bases of the junction left unmatched. The CDR3 is made up of 16 amino acids. Germline values: CDR1 LGHNA, CDR2 YNFKEQ. The DNA for the CDR3 is TGTGCCAGCAGCCGGTCGGGAGGGAGGGCCTGGAATGAGCAGTTCTTC. Its translation: CASSRSGGRAWNEQFF.

The V and J genes are TRBV5-5 and TRBJ1-5; 7 bases fit TRBD1. CDR1 and CDR2 (germline): SGHKS, YYEKEE (reference sequence). The ends lost 4 bases at V and 0 bases at J; junction bases unmatched: 4. The CDR3 consists of 15 residues. The CDR3 protein is CASSRTGDSNQPQHF. The DNA of the CDR3 is TGTGCCAGCAGCCGTACAGGGGATAGCAATCAGCCCCAGCATTTT.

This clone was seen more than once but under ten times. The rearrangement links TRBV2 to TRBJ1-2; tentative D call: TRBD1 (6 bases). The CDR3 totals 13 residues. Germline loops: CDR1 SNHLY, CDR2 FYNNEI. The ends were cut back, 7 bases at V and 4 bases at J, with 13 bases in the middle. The CDR3 here is CASIIQGIYGYTF. In DNA form, the CDR3 reads TGTGCCAGCATTATACAGGGTATCTATGGCTACACCTTC.

The V gene is TRBV27, the J gene TRBJ2-1; 14 nucleotides agree with TRBD2. The germline V gene encodes CDR1 MNHEY and CDR2 SMNVEV (reference sequence). With 8 bases clipped from V and 7 bases from J, the junction kept 10 bases outside the gene matches. This CDR3 region has 16 residues. The CDR3 region has the DNA TGTGCCAGCTGGAGACTAGCGGGAGGGCCTAGGAATGAGCAGTTCTTC. Protein sequence: CASWRLAGGPRNEQFF.

V usage is TRBV4-2 and J usage is TRBJ2-7; D possibly corresponds to TRBD1 (6 bases). V dropped 1 base and J dropped 0 bases, with 13 bases sitting between them. The CDR3 runs to 16 residues. CDR1 LGHNA and CDR2 YNFKEQ come from the germline V gene. The DNA for the CDR3 is TGTGCCAGCAGCCAAGGAGATACAGGGTACTCCTACGAGCAGTACTTC. Protein product: CASSQGDTGYSYEQYF.

J is TRBJ2-7 and V is TRBV27; 10 bases are shared with TRBD2. From germline, CDR1 is MNHEY and CDR2 SMNVEV (reference sequence). This CDR3 is built from 15 residues. Trimming cost V 6 bases and J 1 base; bases outside gene matches: 6. The CDR3 DNA sequence: TGTGCCAGCAGCAGCGGGAGGGTTGGGTCCTACGAGCAGTACTTC. Its translation: CASSSGRVGSYEQYF.

This clone was seen more than once but under ten times. The chain combines TRBV7-3 with TRBJ2-5; D ambiguous. The CDR3 extends over 14 amino acids. Germline V gene data show CDR1 as SGHTA and CDR2 as FQGTGA. The V gene lost 3 bases and the J gene lost 0 bases, with 8 bases spanning the gap. CDR3 residues: CASSFDGYQETQYF. CDR3 nucleotides: TGTGCCAGCAGCTTCGACGGGTACCAAGAGACCCAGTACTTC.

This rearrangement joins TRBV10-2 to TRBJ2-3; 11 bases are a match to TRBD2. Unmatched junction bases numbered 6, after V lost 4 bases and J lost 6 bases. Germline CDR1 is WSHSY and CDR2 is SAAADI. CDR3 length: 15 residues. The CDR3 coding sequence is TGCGCCAGCAGTGTACCTAGCGGGGGGCTGGATACGCAGTATTTT. Translated: CASSVPSGGLDTQYF.

This clone appeared once. This chain links TRBV6-1 with TRBJ1-2; unclear D gene. CDR1 and CDR2 (germline): MNHNS, SASEGT. V was pared by 2 bases and J by 8 bases, with 15 bases between. The CDR3 contains 14 residues. The CDR3, as DNA: TGTGCCAGCAGTGAAAGGAGAGGTGCTAGAGGCTACACCTTC. Its protein product is CASSERRGARGYTF.

V gene TRBV15 combines with J gene TRBJ2-5; D remains ambiguous. The CDR3 spans 13 residues. V gave up 0 bases and J gave up 4 bases, with 6 bases separating them. Germline lookup yields CDR1 LNHNV and CDR2 YYDKDF (reference sequence). CDR3 sequence reads: CATSRDSGETQYF. The CDR3 region has the DNA TGTGCCACCAGCAGAGATTCCGGAGAGACCCAGTACTTC.

The V call is TRBV5-1, the J call TRBJ1-1; D is unclear. The CDR3 runs 14 residues. Trimming left V 0 bases short and J 2 bases short, with 8 bases between. Per the germline V gene, CDR1 is SGHRS and CDR2 is YFSETQ. This CDR3 reads CASSLVRDNTEAFF. The CDR3 DNA reads as TGCGCCAGCAGCTTGGTGCGGGATAACACTGAAGCTTTCTTT.

CDR3 amino acids: CASQQISNQPQHF. As DNA, the CDR3 is TGTGCCAGCCAACAAATCAGCAATCAGCCCCAGCATTTT. The chain is built from TRBV28 and TRBJ1-5; no reliable D call. The CDR3 length is 13 residues. Per the germline V gene, CDR1 is MDHEN and CDR2 is SYDVKM. V was clipped by 8 bases and J by 1 base, with 9 bases between them.

This sequence joins TRBV18 and TRBJ2-6, with a possible D match to TRBD1 (6 bases). Germline CDR1 reads KGHSH; CDR2 reads LQKENI. This CDR3 has 15 amino acids. Trimming cost V 4 bases and J 0 bases, with 7 bases left between them. The CDR3 DNA sequence: TGTGCCAGCTCACGGACAGACTCTGGGGCCAACGTCCTGACTTTC. Protein product: CASSRTDSGANVLTF.

The V and J genes are TRBV13 and TRBJ2-3; 11 bases align to TRBD2. Unmatched junction bases numbered 5, after V lost 5 bases and J lost 4 bases. The CDR3 sequence is 15 residues long. Germline assignment: CDR1 PRHDT and CDR2 FYEKMQ (reference sequence). The CDR3 loop is CASSRSGRAADTQYF. CDR3 DNA: TGTGCCAGCAGCCGTAGCGGGAGGGCCGCAGATACGCAGTATTTT.

On this clone itself: The junction does not match germline at one end; this may be a read error. The gene calls are TRBV10-1 and TRBJ2-1, with D unclear. CDR1 and CDR2 (germline): WNHNN, SYGVQD (reference sequence). The CDR3 contains 16 residues. CDR3 nucleotides: TGCGCCAGCAATGAGTCGTTCGGTGGCTCCTACAATGAGCAGTTCTTC. Its translation is CASNESFGGSYNEQFF.

This clone turned up a few times. The chain couples TRBV2 to TRBJ1-5; D unresolved. CDR1 and CDR2 from the germline V gene are SNHLY and FYNNEI. The V end was cut by 7 bases, the J end by 5 bases, with 12 bases between. The CDR3 has 13 residues. DNA of the CDR3: TGTGCCAGCACGCCTTCGAGGGATCAGCCCCAGCATTTT. Its protein product is CASTPSRDQPQHF.

The chain joins TRBV7-9 to TRBJ2-4, with D maybe TRBD1 (6 bases). The CDR3 length is 17 residues. From germline, CDR1 is SEHNR and CDR2 FQNEAQ (reference sequence). Trimming shortened V by 1 base and J by 2 bases, and 15 bases separated the two germline ends. CDR3 in DNA: TGTGCCAGCAGCTTAGGTGACAGGTTAACGCCCAAAAACATTCAGTACTTC. Protein sequence: CASSLGDRLTPKNIQYF.

This clone has a handful of counts. The gene calls are TRBV27 and TRBJ1-4; 9 nucleotides line up with TRBD1. The CDR3 is 16 residues long. The junction had 3 bases not matched to a gene; V was cut back by 0 bases and J by 4 bases. Germline values: CDR1 MNHEY, CDR2 SMNVEV (reference sequence). The CDR3 DNA reads TGTGCCAGCAGTTTATCCCTGGACAGGGGTAATGAAAAACTGTTTTTT. This sequence encodes CASSLSLDRGNEKLFF.